One TCR beta chain is described in this entry. The record originates from a study of T cell changes during pregnancy in multiple sclerosis. The V and J ends lost 5 bases and 7 bases respectively, with 12 bases between them. The germline V gene has CDR1 SEHNR and CDR2 FQNEAQ (reference sequence). This CDR3 spans 13 amino acids. The protocol was immunoSEQ multiplex PCR, while the TCRdb copy is restricted to in-frame clones and leaves out a portion. The sample includes roughly 100,000 clones, roughly 91% of them seen just once. Material: peripheral blood, obtained after pregnancy. This clonotype was obtained from a female donor in good health, enrolled as a control in a pregnancy study. This chain connects TRBV7-9 to TRBJ2-1; D might be TRBD1 (5 bases). CDR3 in DNA: TGTGCCAGCAGCCCCCTAGGGGCGAATGAGCAGTTCTTC. This codes for CASSPLGANEQFF.